This is a list of T cell receptor beta chains from one sample in a study of blood T cell repertoires in COVID-19. This table comes from immunoSEQ multiplex PCR, and its TCRdb copy is limited to in-frame clones, with some not included. This sample has some 28,000 clones; roughly nine tenths occur once, and the top ten carry 9% to 9.5%. What was sequenced was peripheral blood. The receptors shown here come from a human donor in a cohort sampled during active COVID-19. CDR3s include the opening cysteine and the closing phenylalanine or tryptophan. D genes are given only for firm matches. Some rows mark clone size as missing; the rest say once, few, many or name a class of expanded clone.

clone size: few
V gene: TRBV19
J gene: TRBJ2-1
D gene: TRBD2
CDR3 DNA: TGTGCCAGTAGTATAACGGCCTGGACTAGCGGGGGGCGTTCCTACAATGAGCAGTTCTTC
CDR3 protein: CASSITAWTSGGRSYNEQFF

clone size: NA
V gene: TRBV27
J gene: TRBJ1-3
D gene: NA
CDR3 DNA: TGTGCCAGCAGTTTCTGGCCGCTCTCTGGAAACACCATATATTTT
CDR3 protein: CASSFWPLSGNTIYF

clone size: NA
V gene: TRBV10-3
J gene: TRBJ2-5
D gene: TRBD2
CDR3 DNA: TGTGCCATCAGTGAGTCGATTACTAGCGGGAGGGCCGATGAGACCCAGTACTTC
CDR3 protein: CAISESITSGRADETQYF

clone size: NA
V gene: TRBV5-4
J gene: TRBJ2-2
D gene: TRBD1
CDR3 DNA: TGTGCCAGCAGCCCGGGACAGGCGAACACCGGGGAGCTGTTTTTT
CDR3 protein: CASSPGQANTGELFF

clone size: NA
V gene: TRBV5-4
J gene: TRBJ2-3
D gene: NA
CDR3 DNA: TGTGCCAGCAGCACCCGCGGGGCTCCCACAGATACGCAGTATTTT
CDR3 protein: CASSTRGAPTDTQYF

clone size: NA
V gene: TRBV2
J gene: TRBJ1-5
D gene: NA
CDR3 DNA: TGTGCCAGCAGCATTGGAGCGGGCAATAGCAATCAGCCCCAGCATTTT
CDR3 protein: CASSIGAGNSNQPQHF

clone size: few
V gene: TRBV5-1
J gene: TRBJ1-1
D gene: NA
CDR3 DNA: TGCGCCAGCAGCTTGGGGGCCGCGGCAGGGCTTGACACTGAAGCTTTCTTT
CDR3 protein: CASSLGAAAGLDTEAFF

clone size: few
V gene: TRBV2
J gene: TRBJ1-5
D gene: NA
CDR3 DNA: TGTGCCAGCAGTGAATTGGCTAGCAATCAGCCCCAGCATTTT
CDR3 protein: CASSELASNQPQHF

clone size: NA
V gene: TRBV3-1/TRBV3-2
J gene: TRBJ1-2
D gene: NA
CDR3 DNA: TGTGCCAGCAGCCAACGCCGGTCCGGTCCTCGAGGCTACACCTTC
CDR3 protein: CASSQRRSGPRGYTF

clone size: NA
V gene: TRBV18
J gene: TRBJ2-5
D gene: TRBD2
CDR3 DNA: TGTGCCAGCTCACCGATGGGACTAGTCCAAGAGACCCAGTACTTC
CDR3 protein: CASSPMGLVQETQYF

clone size: NA
V gene: TRBV6-5
J gene: TRBJ1-2
D gene: NA
CDR3 DNA: TGTGCCAGCAGTCGGGACGGAGGGGACACCTTC
CDR3 protein: CASSRDGGDTF

clone size: NA
V gene: TRBV11-2
J gene: TRBJ1-6
D gene: NA
CDR3 DNA: TGTGCCAGCAGCTTAGTCCAGGATAATTCACCCCTCCACTTT
CDR3 protein: CASSLVQDNSPLHF

clone size: NA
V gene: TRBV29-1
J gene: TRBJ2-3
D gene: TRBD2
CDR3 DNA: TGCAGCGTTTCGGCGGGAGGGATAGCGGATACGCAGTATTTT
CDR3 protein: CSVSAGGIADTQYF

clone size: NA
V gene: TRBV4-1
J gene: TRBJ1-1
D gene: NA
CDR3 DNA: TGCGCCAGCAGCCAAGGGAGAGGCTTTTCGGCTTTCTTT
CDR3 protein: CASSQGRGFSAFF

clone size: few
V gene: TRBV7-9
J gene: TRBJ2-3
D gene: NA
CDR3 DNA: TGTGCCAGCAGCACCCTTAACAAGGGGACAGATACGCAGTATTTT
CDR3 protein: CASSTLNKGTDTQYF

clone size: NA
V gene: TRBV6-5
J gene: TRBJ2-1
D gene: TRBD2
CDR3 DNA: TGTGCCAGCCTACTAGCGGGAGTTTCGGATGAGCAGTTCTTC
CDR3 protein: CASLLAGVSDEQFF

clone size: NA
V gene: TRBV5-4
J gene: TRBJ1-2
D gene: TRBD1
CDR3 DNA: TGTGCCAGCAGCTTGGACAGGGGAGTTAACTATGGCTACACCTTC
CDR3 protein: CASSLDRGVNYGYTF

clone size: NA
V gene: TRBV2
J gene: TRBJ2-1
D gene: TRBD2
CDR3 DNA: TGTGCCAGCAGTAGGGGACTAGTGTTTGAGCAGTTCTTC
CDR3 protein: CASSRGLVFEQFF

clone size: NA
V gene: TRBV19
J gene: TRBJ1-5
D gene: NA
CDR3 DNA: TGTGCCAGTAGTATGGAGGGGACGGGCTCCCGTCAGCCCCAGCATTTT
CDR3 protein: CASSMEGTGSRQPQHF

clone size: NA
V gene: TRBV30
J gene: TRBJ1-1
D gene: NA
CDR3 DNA: TGTGCCTGGAGTGTAAGACAAAACACTGAAGCTTTCTTT
CDR3 protein: CAWSVRQNTEAFF

clone size: NA
V gene: TRBV3-1/TRBV3-2
J gene: TRBJ1-3
D gene: NA
CDR3 DNA: TGTGCCAGCAGCCAACTGGACTGGGCTATCTCTGGAAACACCATATATTTT
CDR3 protein: CASSQLDWAISGNTIYF

clone size: NA
V gene: TRBV5-6
J gene: TRBJ2-1
D gene: NA
CDR3 DNA: TGTGCCAGCAGCTTGACGAGGGCCCGGGATGAGCAGTTCTTC
CDR3 protein: CASSLTRARDEQFF

clone size: NA
V gene: TRBV5-5
J gene: TRBJ1-1
D gene: TRBD1
CDR3 DNA: TGTGCCAGCAGCCAGGGGGATAACACTGAAGCTTTCTTT
CDR3 protein: CASSQGDNTEAFF

clone size: NA
V gene: TRBV4-2
J gene: TRBJ2-5
D gene: TRBD2
CDR3 DNA: TGTGCCAGCAGCCTAATAGCGGGAGATGGGCAAGAGACCCAGTACTTC
CDR3 protein: CASSLIAGDGQETQYF

clone size: NA
V gene: TRBV9
J gene: TRBJ1-6
D gene: NA
CDR3 DNA: TGTGCCAGCAGCGTAGGTACAGTTGTTAATTCACCCCTCCACTTT
CDR3 protein: CASSVGTVVNSPLHF

clone size: NA
V gene: TRBV20-1
J gene: TRBJ2-7
D gene: NA
CDR3 DNA: TGCAGTGCTAGTTCTCAGGCCCTACTCTCCTACGAGCAGTACTTC
CDR3 protein: CSASSQALLSYEQYF

clone size: NA
V gene: TRBV5-1
J gene: TRBJ2-7
D gene: TRBD1
CDR3 DNA: TGCGCCAGCAGCTTGGATGTGGACAGGTGGTACGAGCAGTACTTC
CDR3 protein: CASSLDVDRWYEQYF

clone size: NA
V gene: TRBV6-5
J gene: TRBJ1-2
D gene: NA
CDR3 DNA: TGTGCCAGCAGAGCAAGTCGCGGCTACACCTTC
CDR3 protein: CASRASRGYTF

clone size: NA
V gene: TRBV12-5
J gene: TRBJ1-3
D gene: NA
CDR3 DNA: TGTGCTAGTGGTTCCCTTGGAAACACCATATATTTT
CDR3 protein: CASGSLGNTIYF

clone size: NA
V gene: TRBV4-2
J gene: TRBJ1-4
D gene: NA
CDR3 DNA: TGTGCCAGCAGCCAGAGACAGGTGGATGAAAAACTGTTTTTT
CDR3 protein: CASSQRQVDEKLFF

clone size: NA
V gene: TRBV19
J gene: TRBJ2-3
D gene: TRBD2
CDR3 DNA: TGTGCCAGTAAGGGAGTCGGAGCGGGAGACAATACGCAGTATTTT
CDR3 protein: CASKGVGAGDNTQYF